These 26 T cell receptor beta chains were sequenced from one sample in a study of T-cell reconstitution after alpha-beta-depleted transplantation in children. Unique molecular identifiers were incorporated during preparation of the TCRbeta library. TCRdb called the PCR reads again in MiXCR, with one record for every CDR3 protein. This table has approximately 500,000 distinct CDR3 sequences, 10% to 13% appearing once. The sample was PBMCs, taken before TCRalphabeta/CD19-depleted stem cell transplant. The receptor set was obtained from a child aged 2-15 years with inherited bone marrow failure, due to receive a stem cell transplant.

This clonotype was recorded at least ten times. J is TRBJ2-7 and V is TRBV4-3; possibly TRBD2 for D (6 bases). Germline V lookup: CDR1 LGHNA, CDR2 YSLEER. The CDR3 contains 14 residues. With 1 base removed from V and 4 bases from J, the gap between germline ends came to 11 bases. CDR3 in amino acids: CASSQGPGDYEQYF. The CDR3 coding sequence is TGCGCCAGCAGCCAAGGACCGGGAGATTACGAGCAGTACTTC.

The chain uses TRBV6-5 and TRBJ1-2; 7 bases are shared with TRBD1. This CDR3 spans 13 amino acids. CDR1 and CDR2 from the germline V gene are MNHEY and SVGAGI. V lost 2 bases, J lost 7 bases, and 4 bases stayed unmatched. The CDR3 nucleotides read TGTGCCAGCAGTTACGAGGGGGCGCGTGGCTACACCTTC. This translates into CASSYEGARGYTF.

A few counts support this clonotype. The rearrangement uses TRBV20-1 and TRBJ2-7; 9 bases fit TRBD2. This CDR3 is built from 14 residues. Germline assignment: CDR1 DFQATT and CDR2 SNEGSKA (reference sequence). Germline trimming cut 5 bases from V and 2 bases from J; bases unmatched to any gene: 7. The CDR3 reads CSAPRTSETYEQYF. CDR3 DNA sequence: TGCAGTGCTCCGCGGACTAGCGAAACCTACGAGCAGTACTTC.

This clonotype was picked up many times. The rearrangement joins TRBV27 to TRBJ2-1; maybe TRBD1 (6 bases). CDR1 and CDR2 from the germline V gene are MNHEY and SMNVEV (reference sequence). The V gene lost 4 bases and the J gene lost 6 bases, with 10 bases spanning the gap. The CDR3 has 13 amino acids. CDR3 loop: CASSWDTVNEQFF. In nucleotides, the CDR3 is TGTGCCAGCAGTTGGGACACTGTCAATGAGCAGTTCTTC.

This clonotype was counted at least ten times. The chain is built from TRBV4-3 and TRBJ1-6; D unclear. Deletions cut 1 base from V and 6 bases from J, with 13 bases between. Per the germline V gene, CDR1 is LGHNA and CDR2 is YSLEER. The CDR3 runs 16 residues. This CDR3 reads CASSQGDLRINSPLHF. CDR3 DNA: TGCGCCAGCAGCCAAGGGGATCTCCGTATTAATTCACCCCTCCACTTT.

This clonotype was observed at least ten times. The chain uses TRBV28 and TRBJ2-3; D is undetermined. This CDR3 contains 13 residues. V was clipped by 6 bases and J by 5 bases, with 12 bases between them. Germline assignment: CDR1 MDHEN and CDR2 SYDVKM. CDR3 sequence reads: CASRIPAGDTQYF. The CDR3 DNA reads TGTGCCAGCAGAATTCCAGCCGGAGATACGCAGTATTTT.

The CDR3 sequence: CASSPSLTGGPHEQYF. The CDR3 DNA follows: TGTGCCAGCAGCCCGTCCCTAACGGGAGGGCCCCACGAGCAGTACTTC. The chain uses TRBV5-4 and TRBJ2-7, with 8 bases identical to TRBD2. From germline, CDR1 is SGHNT and CDR2 YYREEE (reference sequence). The junction had 14 bases not matched to a gene; V was cut back by 4 bases and J by 5 bases. This CDR3 is 16 amino acids long.

This clonotype was found many times. This chain uses TRBV6-2 or TRBV6-3 with TRBJ2-3, with 7 bases that match TRBD2. This CDR3 region has 16 residues. Germline values: CDR1 MNHEY, CDR2 SVGEGT. V lost 6 bases, J lost 2 bases, and 11 bases stayed unmatched. DNA for the CDR3: TGTGCCAGCAGAAGAGGTTCTAGCGGTTCCACAGATACGCAGTATTTT. As protein: CASRRGSSGSTDTQYF.

This sequence joins TRBV20-1 and TRBJ2-7; 10 bases are shared with TRBD1. The CDR3 loop spans 15 amino acids. Germline lookup yields CDR1 DFQATT and CDR2 SNEGSKA (reference sequence). Trimming removed 6 bases from V and 6 bases from J; junction bases left unmatched: 14. This CDR3 is CSAPRRTGGSGEQYF. CDR3 coding DNA: TGCAGTGCCCCCCGGCGGACAGGGGGGTCGGGCGAGCAGTACTTC.

The table lists this clonotype with many counts. The chain employs TRBV12-3 or TRBV12-4 and TRBJ2-1; 9 nucleotides line up with TRBD2. This CDR3 contains 15 residues. Trimming removed 4 bases from V and 6 bases from J; junction bases left unmatched: 7. Written as DNA, the CDR3 is TGTGCCAGCAGTTCAGCGGGAGGAGCATCCAATGAGCAGTTCTTC. Encoded protein: CASSSAGGASNEQFF.

This clonotype was recorded at least ten times. The V and J genes are TRBV5-1 and TRBJ2-3; possibly TRBD1 for D (5 bases). This CDR3 is 15 amino acids long. Trimming pared 3 bases from V and 1 base from J, leaving 12 bases between. Germline CDR1 and CDR2: SGHRS and YFSETQ. In nucleotides, the CDR3 is TGCGCCAGCAGCTCAGACAGTCCCGGCACAGATACGCAGTATTTT. Its protein is CASSSDSPGTDTQYF.

This clonotype has ten or more counts. The chain carries TRBV13 and TRBJ2-1; D tentatively fits TRBD1 or TRBD2 (6 bases each). Trimming removed 6 bases from V and 8 bases from J, with 17 bases in between. Germline V lookup: CDR1 PRHDT, CDR2 FYEKMQ (reference sequence). This CDR3 region has 14 residues. CDR3 sequence (DNA): TGTGCCAGCAGTTCCCGGGGGCCGGGGTATGAGCAGTTCTTC. Translating it yields CASSSRGPGYEQFF.

This clonotype was counted a single time. This could be a read error, since a much larger clone is one nucleotide away. The chain is built from TRBV29-1 and TRBJ1-3; 8 positions match TRBD1. Losses at the gene ends were 4 bases for V and 7 bases for J; bases not matched to a gene: 9. CDR3 length: 14 amino acids. CDR1 and CDR2 from the germline V gene are SQVTM and ANQGSEA. The CDR3 DNA sequence: TGCAGCGTTGCTAGGACAGGGAGCCGGAACACCATATATTTT. Translated: CSVARTGSRNTIYF.

This clonotype was found many times. The chain carries TRBV28 and TRBJ2-1; D remains ambiguous. V dropped 5 bases and J dropped 2 bases, with 16 bases sitting between them. CDR1 and CDR2 from the germline V gene are MDHEN and SYDVKM. There are 16 residues in the CDR3. This CDR3 reads CASSPRLAVTYNEQFF. CDR3 DNA: TGTGCCAGCAGTCCCCGGTTAGCCGTGACCTACAATGAGCAGTTCTTC.

This clonotype was seen a handful of times. The chain has TRBV30 and TRBJ1-6, with a weak D call TRBD1 (5 bases). This CDR3 contains 13 residues. Germline V gives CDR1 GTSNPN, CDR2 SVGIG (reference sequence). Trimming removed 3 bases from V and 7 bases from J, with 10 bases in between. This CDR3 reads CAWRRGVNSPLHF. The DNA of the CDR3 is TGTGCCTGGAGACGGGGGGTCAATTCACCCCTCCACTTT.

V and J are TRBV12-3 or TRBV12-4 and TRBJ2-1; 10 bases agree with TRBD2. The CDR3 extends over 17 amino acids. V dropped 4 bases and J dropped 1; count of bases not matched to a gene: 7. The CDR3 is CASSSGTSARSYNEQFF. Written as DNA, the CDR3 is TGTGCCAGCAGTTCAGGGACTAGCGCGCGATCCTACAATGAGCAGTTCTTC.

This clonotype was seen ten or more times. V is TRBV6-2 or TRBV6-3 and J is TRBJ1-2; the D gene is possibly TRBD1 (5 bases). V lost 7 bases and J lost 3, with 12 bases in between. Germline values: CDR1 MNHEY, CDR2 SVGEGT. This CDR3 contains 13 residues. In DNA, the CDR3 is TGTGCCAGCATAGCAGACAGCTACTATGGCTACACCTTC. Translation: CASIADSYYGYTF.

This clonotype was detected ten times or more. This chain links TRBV6-2 or TRBV6-3 with TRBJ2-7; tentative D call: TRBD2 (7 bases). Looked up from germline, CDR1 is MNHEY and CDR2 is SVGEGT. V shed 2 bases and J shed 6 bases, with 14 bases lying between them. CDR3 length equals 14 residues. The CDR3 DNA sequence: TGTGCCAGCAGTTACGAGGCGGGGGCTCTCGAGCAGTACTTC. This gives the protein CASSYEAGALEQYF.

There are many counts of this clonotype. The chain has TRBV3-1 and TRBJ2-1, with a tentative D call TRBD1 (5 bases). Germline assignment: CDR1 LGHDT and CDR2 YNNKEL (reference sequence). The CDR3 runs to 15 residues. V was clipped by 6 bases and J by 5 bases, with 17 bases between them. The CDR3 spells CASRPWAGPDNEQFF. In nucleotides, the CDR3 is TGTGCCAGCAGACCGTGGGCAGGGCCTGACAATGAGCAGTTCTTC.

The rearrangement links TRBV5-1 to TRBJ2-6; D remains ambiguous. This CDR3 comprises 16 residues. CDR1 is SGHRS and CDR2 is YFSETQ in the germline V gene. Trimming cost V 2 bases and J 0 bases, with 9 bases left between them. For the CDR3, the DNA is TGCGCCAGCAGCTTCGGGCGAAACTCTGGGGCCAACGTCCTGACTTTC. This encodes CASSFGRNSGANVLTF.

This clonotype occurred many times. The gene calls are TRBV4-3 and TRBJ2-1, with 8 bases identical to TRBD2. Germline-derived CDR1 and CDR2 are LGHNA and YSLEER. V lost 1 base, J lost 5 bases, and 7 bases stayed unmatched. This CDR3 is built from 16 residues. CDR3 DNA sequence: TGCGCCAGCAGCCAAGTAGTCGCAGCGGGAGACAATGAGCAGTTCTTC. As protein: CASSQVVAAGDNEQFF.

A note on this clonotype: This may be a read error, as it is one base from a much larger clone. The V gene is TRBV28, the J gene TRBJ2-1, with a tentative D call TRBD1 (5 bases). V lost 3 bases to trimming and J lost 4 bases, with 10 bases between them. The CDR3 runs to 14 residues. Germline loops: CDR1 MDHEN, CDR2 SYDVKM. CDR3 residues: CASSFGAVYNEQFF. The CDR3 nucleotides read TGTGCCAGCAGTTTTGGGGCGGTATACAATGAGCAGTTCTTC.

This clonotype was seen many times. The gene calls are TRBV7-9 and TRBJ2-1; D uncertain. V gave up 2 bases and J gave up 7 bases, with 9 bases separating them. Germline assignment: CDR1 SEHNR and CDR2 FQNEAQ (reference sequence). This CDR3 region has 13 residues. CDR3 amino acids: CASSLMPGNEQFF. Here the CDR3 DNA reads TGTGCCAGCAGCTTAATGCCAGGTAATGAGCAGTTCTTC.

This chain links TRBV5-1 with TRBJ2-2, with TRBD2 identical over 12 bases. V gave up 4 bases and J gave up 5 bases; unmatched junction bases: 6. The CDR3 covers 16 residues. Looked up from germline, CDR1 is SGHRS and CDR2 is YFSETQ. CDR3: CASSRDGLAGTGELFF. In DNA form, the CDR3 reads TGCGCCAGCAGCAGGGACGGACTAGCGGGGACCGGGGAGCTGTTTTTT.

This clonotype was observed at least ten times. The rearrangement joins TRBV5-1 to TRBJ2-7; 8 bases align to TRBD1. Trimming removed 4 bases from V and 3 bases from J; junction bases left unmatched: 6. This CDR3 spans 14 amino acids. Germline CDR1 is SGHRS and CDR2 is YFSETQ. CDR3 sequence reads: CASSQGQGGYEQYF. The CDR3, as DNA: TGCGCCAGCAGCCAAGGACAGGGCGGCTACGAGCAGTACTTC.

As to this clonotype: A read error may explain this, as a much larger clone is one base away. The conserved closing phenylalanine or tryptophan is absent in this CDR3, likely reflecting a read error. The rearrangement links TRBV7-9 to TRBJ2-5; 7 bases are a match to TRBD1. Germline V lookup: CDR1 SEHNR, CDR2 FQNEAQ (reference sequence). This CDR3 region has 14 residues. V was pared by 5 bases and J by 5 bases, with 8 bases of the junction left unmatched. The CDR3 bases are TGTGCCAGCAGCCCTGTGCTACAGGGGGAGACCCAGTACATC. Translated, it gives CASSPVLQGETQYI.